This T cell receptor (beta chain) derives from a study of CD8+CD57+ T cells in acquired aplastic anemia. Using genomic DNA as the template, TCR beta VDJ and CDR3 profiling was carried out. TCRdb reprocessed the reads with MiXCR, giving one entry per CDR3 protein. The sample yields some 120,000 distinct CDR3 sequences, 50% to 70% seen once. Whoever was chosen for sequencing had shown CD8+CD57+ cell expansion by flow cytometry. Acquired aplastic anemia of severe grade affected all patients. The CDR3 consists of 13 residues. The germline CDR1 and CDR2 sequences are SQVTM and ANQGSEA. V was shortened by 1 base and J by 5 bases, with 11 bases between the two germline ends.

Sequencing was done on a sample of sorted CD4+, CD8+, or CD8+CD57+ T cells (not recorded which) from PBMCs. This TCR derives from a human donor with aplastic anemia. The chain couples TRBV29-1 to TRBJ1-1; no clear D gene. CDR3 amino acids: CSVEALAGTEAFF. The DNA for the CDR3 is TGCAGCGTTGAAGCCCTCGCGGGGACTGAAGCTTTCTTT.